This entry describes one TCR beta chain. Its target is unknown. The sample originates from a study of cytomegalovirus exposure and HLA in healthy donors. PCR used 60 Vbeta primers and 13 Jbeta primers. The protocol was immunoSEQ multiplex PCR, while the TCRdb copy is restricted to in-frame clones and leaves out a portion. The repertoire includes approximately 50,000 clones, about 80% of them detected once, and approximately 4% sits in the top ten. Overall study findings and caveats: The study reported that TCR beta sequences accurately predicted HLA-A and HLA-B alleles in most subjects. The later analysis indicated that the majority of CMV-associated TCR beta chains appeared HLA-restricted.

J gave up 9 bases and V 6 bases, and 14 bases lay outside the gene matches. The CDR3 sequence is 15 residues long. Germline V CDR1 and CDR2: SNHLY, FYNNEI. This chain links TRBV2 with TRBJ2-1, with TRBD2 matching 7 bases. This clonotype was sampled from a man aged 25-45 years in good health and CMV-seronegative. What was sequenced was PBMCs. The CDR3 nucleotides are TGTGCCAGCAGGCCGCCTAGAGGGAGGGCCCCTGAGCAGTTCTTC. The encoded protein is CASRPPRGRAPEQFF.